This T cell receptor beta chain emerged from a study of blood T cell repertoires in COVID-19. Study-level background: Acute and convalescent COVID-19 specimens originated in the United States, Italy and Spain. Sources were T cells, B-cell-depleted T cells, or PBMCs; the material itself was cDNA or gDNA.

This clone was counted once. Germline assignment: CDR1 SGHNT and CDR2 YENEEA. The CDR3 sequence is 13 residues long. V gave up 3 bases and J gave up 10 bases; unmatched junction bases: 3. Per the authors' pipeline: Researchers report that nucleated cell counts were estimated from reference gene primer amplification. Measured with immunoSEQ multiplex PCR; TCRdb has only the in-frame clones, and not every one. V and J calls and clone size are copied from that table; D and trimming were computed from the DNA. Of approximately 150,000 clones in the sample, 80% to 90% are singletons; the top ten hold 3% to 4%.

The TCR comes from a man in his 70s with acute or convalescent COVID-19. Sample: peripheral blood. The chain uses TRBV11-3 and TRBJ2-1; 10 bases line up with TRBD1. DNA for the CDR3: TGTGCCAGCAGCTTGGGGACAGGGGTCGAGCAGTTCTTC. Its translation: CASSLGTGVEQFF. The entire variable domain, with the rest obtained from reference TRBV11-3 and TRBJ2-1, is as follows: EAGVVQSPRYKIIEKKQPVAFWCNPISGHNTLYWYLQNLGQGPELLIRYENEEAVDDSQLPKDRFSAERLKGVDSTLKIQPAELGDSAVYLCASSLGTGVEQFFGPGTRLTVL.